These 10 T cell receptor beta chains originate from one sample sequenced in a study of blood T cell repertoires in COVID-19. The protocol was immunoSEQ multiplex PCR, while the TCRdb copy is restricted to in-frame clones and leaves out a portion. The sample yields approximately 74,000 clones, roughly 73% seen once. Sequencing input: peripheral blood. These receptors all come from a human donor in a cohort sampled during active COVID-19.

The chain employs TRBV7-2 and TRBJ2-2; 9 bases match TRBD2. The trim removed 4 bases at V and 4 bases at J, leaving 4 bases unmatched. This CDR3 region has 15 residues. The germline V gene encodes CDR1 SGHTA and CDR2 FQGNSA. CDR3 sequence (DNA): TGTGCCAGCAGCTCGCGGGGGGGCTCCACCGGGGAGCTGTTTTTT. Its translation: CASSSRGGSTGELFF.

The CDR3: CASSPYGQGSNQPQHF. The CDR3 nucleotides are TGTGCCAGCAGCCCATATGGACAGGGTAGCAATCAGCCCCAGCATTTT. The rearrangement uses TRBV27 and TRBJ1-5; 8 nucleotides align to TRBD1. CDR1 and CDR2 (germline): MNHEY, SMNVEV (reference sequence). V shed 6 bases and J 0 bases; nucleotides not matched to a gene: 7. This CDR3 is 16 amino acids long.

The CDR3 coding sequence is TGTGCCAGCAGTGAACTAGCGGGGGCCGTGGGGGAGCTGTTTTTT. Translated, it gives CASSELAGAVGELFF. V is TRBV2 and J is TRBJ2-2; TRBD2 matches 10 bases. This CDR3 is 15 amino acids long. Losses at the gene ends were 2 bases for V and 8 bases for J; bases not matched to a gene: 5. Germline V gene sequence: CDR1 SNHLY, CDR2 FYNNEI.

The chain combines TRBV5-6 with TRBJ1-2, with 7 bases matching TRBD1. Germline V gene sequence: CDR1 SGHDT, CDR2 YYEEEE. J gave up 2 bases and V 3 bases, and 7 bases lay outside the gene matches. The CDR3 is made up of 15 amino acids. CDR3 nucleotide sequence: TGTGCCAGCAGCTATCTTACGACAGGGAACTATGGCTACACCTTC. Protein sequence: CASSYLTTGNYGYTF.

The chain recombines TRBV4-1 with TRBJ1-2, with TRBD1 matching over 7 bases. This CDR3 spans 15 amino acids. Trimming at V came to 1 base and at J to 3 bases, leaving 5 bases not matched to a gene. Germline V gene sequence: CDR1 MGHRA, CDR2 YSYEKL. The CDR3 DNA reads TGCGCCAGCAGCCAAGTTACCGGGACAGACTATGGCTACACCTTC. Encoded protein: CASSQVTGTDYGYTF.

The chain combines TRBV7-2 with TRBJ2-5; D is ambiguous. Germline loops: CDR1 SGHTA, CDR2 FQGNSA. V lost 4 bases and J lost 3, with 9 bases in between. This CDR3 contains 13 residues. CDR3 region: CASSYYLEETQYF. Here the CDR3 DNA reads TGTGCCAGCAGCTACTACTTGGAAGAGACCCAGTACTTC.

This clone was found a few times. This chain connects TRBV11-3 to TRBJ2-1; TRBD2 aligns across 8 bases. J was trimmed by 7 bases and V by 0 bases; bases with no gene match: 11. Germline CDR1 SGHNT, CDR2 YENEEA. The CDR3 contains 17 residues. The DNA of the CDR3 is TGTGCCAGCAGCTTAGACCTCTCCGGGGGGGGAGGAAATGAGCAGTTCTTC. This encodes CASSLDLSGGGGNEQFF.

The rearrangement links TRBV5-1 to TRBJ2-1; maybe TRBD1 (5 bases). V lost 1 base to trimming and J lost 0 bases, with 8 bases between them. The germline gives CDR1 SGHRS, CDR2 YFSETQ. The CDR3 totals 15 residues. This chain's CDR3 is CASSLSTDSYNEQFF. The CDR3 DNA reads TGCGCCAGCAGCTTGTCGACAGACTCCTACAATGAGCAGTTCTTC.

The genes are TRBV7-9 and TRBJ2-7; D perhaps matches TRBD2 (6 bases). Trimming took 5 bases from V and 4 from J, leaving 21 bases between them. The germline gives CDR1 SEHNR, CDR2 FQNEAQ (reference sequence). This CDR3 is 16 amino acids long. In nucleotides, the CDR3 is TGTGCCAGCAGCCCGAAACTCAGGATCGCGGGGTACGAGCAGTACTTC. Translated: CASSPKLRIAGYEQYF.

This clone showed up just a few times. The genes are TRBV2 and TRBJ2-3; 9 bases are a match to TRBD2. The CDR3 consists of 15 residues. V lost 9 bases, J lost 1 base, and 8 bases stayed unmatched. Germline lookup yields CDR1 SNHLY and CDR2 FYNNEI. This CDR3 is CASEASGKGTDTQYF. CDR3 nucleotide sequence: TGTGCCAGTGAAGCTAGCGGGAAGGGCACAGATACGCAGTATTTT.